What follows describes a single TCR beta chain. Trimming removed 0 bases from V and 8 bases from J, with 11 bases in between. This CDR3 has 14 amino acids. Germline V CDR1 and CDR2: SGDLS, YYNGEE. TCRdb reprocessed the 5' RACE reads with MiXCR, giving one entry per CDR3 protein. The sample records roughly 40,000 distinct CDR3 sequences, about 4% being singletons. The data were obtained in a study of CD8 T cells in ankylosing spondylitis. V gene TRBV9 combines with J gene TRBJ1-4, with a weak D call TRBD1 (6 bases). The sequence came from a female donor with ankylosing spondylitis or in good health (not recorded which). The specimen was blood, either unsorted or a sorted T cell fraction (not recorded which). The CDR3 DNA follows: TGTGCCAGCAGCGTAGATCACAGGGAAGAAAAACTGTTTTTT. It specifies CASSVDHREEKLFF.